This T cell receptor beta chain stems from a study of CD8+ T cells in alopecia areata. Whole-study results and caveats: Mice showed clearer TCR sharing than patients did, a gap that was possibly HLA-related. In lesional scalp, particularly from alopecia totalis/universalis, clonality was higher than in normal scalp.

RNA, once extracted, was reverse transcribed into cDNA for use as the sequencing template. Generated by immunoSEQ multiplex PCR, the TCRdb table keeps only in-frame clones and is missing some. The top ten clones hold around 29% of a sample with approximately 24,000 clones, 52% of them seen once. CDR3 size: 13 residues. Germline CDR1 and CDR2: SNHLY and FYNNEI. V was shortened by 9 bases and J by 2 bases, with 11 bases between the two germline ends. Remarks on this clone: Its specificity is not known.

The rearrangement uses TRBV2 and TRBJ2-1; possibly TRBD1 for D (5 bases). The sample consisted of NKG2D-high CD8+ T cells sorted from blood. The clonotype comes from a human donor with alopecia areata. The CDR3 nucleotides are TGTGCCAGTCCGACAGCTGCCTACAATGAGCAGTTCTTC. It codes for CASPTAAYNEQFF.